Following are 28 T cell receptor beta chains from one sample sequenced in a study of siplizumab effects on memory and regulatory T cells. Sequenced by immunoSEQ multiplex PCR; TCRdb stores in-frame clones only, minus some. The sample includes 100,000 or so clones, more than 85% seen only once; the top ten take around 0.15%. Specimen: CD4+ T cells sorted from blood. The source is a human donor in good health.

In this sample, this clone turned up once. The chain uses TRBV6-5 and TRBJ1-5, with TRBD1 identical over 7 bases. V lost 8 bases, J lost 5 bases, and 9 bases stayed unmatched. CDR1 and CDR2 from the germline V gene are MNHEY and SVGAGI. The CDR3 is 14 residues long. The CDR3 DNA follows: TGTGCCAGCTCTTCGGACAGGCAGGATCAGCCCCAGCATTTT. This sequence encodes CASSSDRQDQPQHF.

The chain has TRBV6-5 and TRBJ1-5; 8 bases line up with TRBD1. In germline, CDR1 is MNHEY, CDR2 SVGAGI. The V gene end was trimmed by 5 bases and the J gene end by 4 bases; junction bases not matched to a gene: 7. This CDR3 has 15 residues. As DNA, the CDR3 is TGTGCCAGCAGTCGCTCCGGGACAGGTAATCAGCCCCAGCATTTT. Amino acids: CASSRSGTGNQPQHF.

This clone was seen just once. V usage is TRBV30 and J usage is TRBJ1-1, with D hard to call. This CDR3 comprises 11 residues. V lost 4 bases to trimming and J lost 2 bases, with 5 bases between them. The V gene's germline CDR1 is GTSNPN and CDR2 SVGIG (reference sequence). The CDR3 spells CAWKGNTEAFF. For the CDR3, the DNA is TGTGCCTGGAAGGGCAACACTGAAGCTTTCTTT.

This sequence joins TRBV6-4 and TRBJ2-3; unclear D gene. The V and J ends lost 2 bases and 1 base respectively, with 4 bases between them. Germline V lookup: CDR1 MRHNA, CDR2 SNTAGT. The CDR3 is 13 amino acids. The CDR3 sequence: CASSDAGTDTQYF. DNA of the CDR3: TGTGCCAGCAGTGACGCGGGCACAGATACGCAGTATTTT.

CDR3 DNA sequence: TGTGCCAGCTCACCACGGCGGGGGGAGGGAACTGAAGCTTTCTTT. This encodes CASSPRRGEGTEAFF. The V gene is TRBV18, the J gene TRBJ1-1, with D maybe TRBD1 (5 bases). The V end lost 1 base, the J end lost 5 bases, and 14 bases lay between the germline ends. This CDR3 contains 15 residues. Germline lookup yields CDR1 KGHSH and CDR2 LQKENI.

CDR3 bases: TGTGCCAGCAGTCTGGGACCGACCTACGAGCAGTACTTC. This encodes CASSLGPTYEQYF. The chain combines TRBV28 with TRBJ2-7; D could derive from TRBD1 or TRBD2 (5 bases each). V was shortened by 5 bases and J by 2 bases, with 10 bases between the two germline ends. CDR1 is MDHEN and CDR2 is SYDVKM in the germline V gene. The CDR3 runs 13 residues.

This clone was observed once. The rearrangement links TRBV18 to TRBJ1-4, with D maybe TRBD1 (6 bases). The length of the CDR3 is 15 residues. V was shortened by 5 bases and J by 5 bases, with 15 bases between the two germline ends. CDR1 is KGHSH and CDR2 is LQKENI in the germline V gene. The CDR3, as DNA: TGTGCCAGCTCAGCCAACAGGGCCCAAAATGAAAAACTGTTTTTT. It codes for CASSANRAQNEKLFF. The full variable domain, completed using reference TRBV18 and TRBJ1-4, is NAGVMQNPRHLVRRRGQEARLRCSPMKGHSHVYWYRQLPEEGLKFMVYLQKENIIDESGMPKERFSAEFPKEGPSILRIQQVVRGDSAAYFCASSANRAQNEKLFFGSGTQLSVL.

The chain couples TRBV7-2 to TRBJ1-1; D not certain. The V and J ends lost 5 bases and 1 base respectively, with 8 bases between them. Germline V CDR1 and CDR2: SGHTA, FQGNSA. This CDR3 has 13 amino acids. The CDR3 coding sequence is TGTGCCAGCAGCGCACACAAGAACACTGAAGCTTTCTTT. Its protein is CASSAHKNTEAFF.

This rearrangement joins TRBV7-7 to TRBJ2-1; tentatively, D is TRBD1 (5 bases). V dropped 1 base and J dropped 10 bases, with 11 bases sitting between them. The germline V gene has CDR1 SSHAT and CDR2 FNYEAQ (reference sequence). CDR3 length equals 13 residues. CDR3 in amino acids: CASSLDRPSEQFF. The CDR3 region has the DNA TGTGCCAGCAGCTTAGACAGGCCCTCCGAGCAGTTCTTC.

The J gene is TRBJ2-7, the V gene TRBV5-1; D perhaps matches TRBD2 (7 bases). In germline, CDR1 is SGHRS, CDR2 YFSETQ. The V gene lost 4 bases and the J gene lost 4 bases, with 18 bases spanning the gap. This CDR3 is built from 15 residues. The CDR3 loop reads CASSLRGGDEYEQYF. The DNA for the CDR3 is TGCGCCAGCAGCCTAAGGGGGGGAGATGAGTACGAGCAGTACTTC.

The rearrangement uses TRBV14 and TRBJ2-7, with D perhaps matching TRBD1 (5 bases). CDR3 length: 15 amino acids. Trimming removed 0 bases from V and 3 bases from J, with 12 bases in between. Germline-derived CDR1 and CDR2 are SGHDN and FVKESK. CDR3 nucleotides: TGTGCCAGCAGCCAAGATGTAAGGGGCGTCTACGAGCAGTACTTC. It encodes CASSQDVRGVYEQYF.

At least ten counts were recorded for this clone. The V and J genes are TRBV7-2 and TRBJ1-6; D is uncertain. The V end was cut by 6 bases, the J end by 6 bases, with 12 bases between. The CDR3 spans 14 residues. CDR1 is SGHTA and CDR2 is FQGNSA in the germline V gene. The CDR3 coding sequence is TGTGCCAGCAGTCCGGGGAACAGTAATTCACCCCTCCACTTT. Its protein product is CASSPGNSNSPLHF.

The CDR3 protein is CASSYGQGTYEQYF. CDR3 DNA: TGCGCCAGCAGCTACGGACAGGGCACCTACGAGCAGTACTTC. The gene calls are TRBV5-1 and TRBJ2-5; 8 bases match TRBD1. The assigned J gene may be wrong: the sequence end matches TRBJ2-7 better. The CDR3 loop spans 14 amino acids. Germline lookup yields CDR1 SGHRS and CDR2 YFSETQ.

The chain joins TRBV7-7 to TRBJ2-7, with unresolved D. This CDR3 is built from 14 residues. CDR1 and CDR2 (germline): SSHAT, FNYEAQ (reference sequence). Deletions cut 5 bases from V and 3 bases from J, with 14 bases between. The chain's CDR3 is CASSPSYSDYEQYF. DNA for the CDR3: TGTGCCAGCAGCCCGAGCTATTCCGACTACGAGCAGTACTTC.

This chain connects TRBV4-1 to TRBJ1-1; no firm D call. Trimming removed 4 bases from V and 5 bases from J, with 11 bases in between. Germline V gives CDR1 MGHRA, CDR2 YSYEKL. CDR3 length: 13 residues. The CDR3 loop reads CASSPRSGTEAFF. The CDR3 DNA sequence: TGCGCCAGCAGCCCCAGGTCGGGGACTGAAGCTTTCTTT.

The rearrangement joins TRBV7-9 to TRBJ1-2; D is unclear. Deletions cut 5 bases from V and 4 bases from J, with 14 bases between. The length of the CDR3 is 14 residues. CDR1 is SEHNR and CDR2 is FQNEAQ in the germline V gene (reference sequence). CDR3 nucleotide sequence: TGTGCCAGCAGCCTGGACGGCTATGTCTATGGCTACACCTTC. Protein sequence: CASSLDGYVYGYTF.

The rearrangement uses TRBV7-6 and TRBJ1-1; maybe TRBD1 (6 bases). Germline V gives CDR1 SGHVS, CDR2 FNYEAQ. This CDR3 has 15 residues. The V end lost 4 bases, the J end lost 5 bases, and 17 bases lay between the germline ends. This CDR3 reads CASSSSAGARTEAFF. CDR3 sequence (DNA): TGTGCCAGCAGCTCCTCCGCGGGGGCAAGGACTGAAGCTTTCTTT.

This clone was recorded only once. The V gene is TRBV27, the J gene TRBJ1-1; D gene unclear. The V end lost 5 bases, the J end lost 0 bases, and 16 bases lay between the germline ends. This CDR3 region has 16 residues. Looked up from germline, CDR1 is MNHEY and CDR2 is SMNVEV (reference sequence). CDR3 region: CASSPNGMGMNTEAFF. As DNA, the CDR3 is TGTGCCAGCAGTCCGAATGGGATGGGTATGAACACTGAAGCTTTCTTT.

The rearrangement uses TRBV18 and TRBJ2-2, with D unresolved. From germline, CDR1 is KGHSH and CDR2 LQKENI. This CDR3 is 15 amino acids long. The germline V and J ends were trimmed by 3 bases and 3 bases, with 11 bases remaining between them. In DNA form, the CDR3 reads TGTGCCAGCTCACCGGATGTAAGCCACACCGGGGAGCTGTTTTTT. Translated, it gives CASSPDVSHTGELFF.

CDR3 in DNA: TGTGCCAGCAGCGCCGGACAGTATGGCTACACCTTC. This encodes CASSAGQYGYTF. The rearrangement links TRBV9 to TRBJ1-2; D might be TRBD1 (6 bases). Between the trimmed V and J ends, which lost 3 bases and 5 bases, there was a span of 8 bases. This CDR3 region has 12 residues. CDR1 is SGDLS and CDR2 is YYNGEE in the germline V gene.

The chain recombines TRBV6-1 with TRBJ2-1, with a tentative D call TRBD2 (6 bases). This CDR3 has 12 amino acids. In germline, CDR1 is MNHNS, CDR2 SASEGT. Trimming stripped 6 bases from V and 3 bases from J, with 6 bases between. The CDR3 here is CASSGGYNEQFF. The CDR3 DNA is TGTGCCAGCAGCGGGGGCTACAATGAGCAGTTCTTC.

This sequence joins TRBV5-1 and TRBJ2-3, with unresolved D. The germline V gene encodes CDR1 SGHRS and CDR2 YFSETQ. V was trimmed by 4 bases and J by 0 bases, leaving 12 bases between them. There are 15 residues in the CDR3. Here the CDR3 DNA reads TGCGCCAGCAGCCTAATCCCCCTTAGCACAGATACGCAGTATTTT. The encoded protein is CASSLIPLSTDTQYF.

The chain is built from TRBV7-3 and TRBJ2-5; D possibly corresponds to TRBD2 (5 bases). The CDR3 loop spans 13 amino acids. Germline assignment: CDR1 SGHTA and CDR2 FQGTGA. V was clipped by 5 bases and J by 2 bases, with 9 bases between them. In nucleotides, the CDR3 is TGTGCCAGCAGCCGGACTGGACAAGAGACCCAGTACTTC. Protein product: CASSRTGQETQYF.

J is TRBJ1-1 and V is TRBV19; D ambiguous. Germline V gene data show CDR1 as LNHDA and CDR2 as SQIVND (reference sequence). The CDR3 spans 12 residues. CDR3 sequence reads: CASGRVNTEAFF. The CDR3, as DNA: TGTGCGTCAGGAAGGGTGAACACTGAAGCTTTCTTT.

The chain is built from TRBV10-3 and TRBJ2-5, with 8 bases identical to TRBD1. Germline V lookup: CDR1 ENHRY, CDR2 SYGVKD. The CDR3 is made up of 15 amino acids. With 2 bases clipped from V and 2 bases from J, the junction kept 4 bases outside the gene matches. The CDR3 region has the DNA TGTGCCATCAGTGAGGCCCGGACAGGGCAAGAGACCCAGTACTTC. Amino acids: CAISEARTGQETQYF.

The gene calls are TRBV29-1 and TRBJ2-2; possible D gene TRBD2, 7 bases. Germline V gene data show CDR1 as SQVTM and CDR2 as ANQGSEA. The CDR3 totals 15 residues. V lost 4 bases and J lost 1, with 13 bases in between. CDR3 protein: CSVVAGAMNTGELFF. The CDR3 DNA follows: TGCAGCGTTGTCGCGGGGGCGATGAACACCGGGGAGCTGTTTTTT.

The chain has TRBV10-3 and TRBJ2-7; D tentatively fits TRBD1 or TRBD2 (5 bases each). Trimming took 0 bases from V and 12 from J, leaving 12 bases between them. Germline loops: CDR1 ENHRY, CDR2 SYGVKD. The CDR3 is 12 amino acids. DNA of the CDR3: TGTGCCATCAGTGAGTCGGAGGCGAGGGGGTACTTC. It translates to CAISESEARGYF.

The CDR3 region has the DNA TGTGCCATCAGAAAGGGGCGGGCGGCCTACGAGCAGTACTTC. Protein sequence: CAIRKGRAAYEQYF. V is TRBV10-3 and J is TRBJ2-7; D possibly matches TRBD1 or TRBD2 (5 bases each). This CDR3 is 14 amino acids long. CDR1 is ENHRY and CDR2 is SYGVKD in the germline V gene. V lost 6 bases and J 2 bases, leaving 14 bases between the germline ends.